A selection of T cell receptor beta chains follows, all from one sample in a study of beta chain features in type 1 diabetes. Sequenced by immunoSEQ multiplex PCR; TCRdb stores in-frame clones only, minus some. Counted here are about 620,000 clones, about 16% occurring once; the ten biggest clones make up about 0.087%. The sample taken for sequencing was naive CD4+ T cells from blood. The receptors were gathered from a man aged 18 to 30 in good health. The CDR3 runs from the conserved cysteine through the conserved F or W. The D gene is left open where the match is weak. Expanded clones get a size class; other rows say once, few or many, or leave the size out.

>TRBV30|TRBJ1-2|14|few|-
CAWSVMVSNYGYTF
TGTGCCTGGAGTGTAATGGTCTCAAACTATGGCTACACCTTC
>TRBV7-7|TRBJ2-1|16|-|-
CASSLEGRASYNEQFF
TGTGCTAGCAGCTTAGAGGGCAGGGCCTCCTACAATGAGCAGTTCTTC
>TRBV29-1|TRBJ2-7|12|few|-
CSVEFLAGEQYF
TGCAGCGTTGAATTCCTAGCTGGAGAGCAGTACTTC
>TRBV2|TRBJ2-3|17|-|TRBD2
CASRSGTSGRITDTQYF
TGTGCCAGCAGGTCCGGGACTAGCGGGAGGATCACAGATACGCAGTATTTT
>TRBV27|TRBJ1-6|14|few|-
CASRSTGISSPLHF
TGTGCCAGCAGGTCAACAGGAATCTCTTCACCCCTCCACTTT
>TRBV9|TRBJ1-2|13|-|-
CASSVARDYGYTF
TGTGCCAGCAGCGTAGCCAGGGACTATGGCTACACCTTC
>TRBV11-3|TRBJ2-1|14|-|TRBD1
CASSDIGQGNEQFF
TGTGCCAGCAGCGATATAGGACAGGGGAATGAGCAGTTCTTC
>TRBV18|TRBJ1-5|13|few|-
CASSSGEGQPQHF
TGTGCCAGCTCATCGGGGGAAGGGCAGCCCCAGCATTTT
>TRBV10-3|TRBJ2-7|14|few|TRBD1
CAIRGTAVSYEQYF
TGTGCCATCAGGGGGACAGCTGTCTCCTACGAGCAGTACTTC
>TRBV4-2|TRBJ2-3|16|-|TRBD2
CASSQKLAGYTDTQYF
TGTGCCAGCAGCCAAAAGCTAGCGGGGTACACAGATACGCAGTATTTT
>TRBV5-1|TRBJ2-7|14|-|TRBD1
CASTPGQATYEQYF
TGCGCCAGCACCCCGGGACAGGCCACCTACGAGCAGTACTTC
>TRBV10-3|TRBJ2-3|15|-|-
CAIERGPTRTDTQYF
TGTGCCATCGAGCGCGGGCCTACTAGAACAGATACGCAGTATTTT
>TRBV5-1|TRBJ1-2|18|few|TRBD1
CASSLSASWTGPSSGYTF
TGCGCCAGCAGCTTGTCGGCGTCGTGGACAGGGCCGAGTTCAGGCTACACCTTC
>TRBV6-4|TRBJ2-3|13|few|-
CASRGDSTDTQYF
TGTGCCAGCCGAGGGGACAGCACAGATACGCAGTATTTT
>TRBV19|TRBJ2-3|15|few|TRBD1
CASSMAGTGSDTQYF
TGTGCCAGTAGTATGGCCGGGACAGGGTCAGATACGCAGTATTTT
>TRBV6-5|TRBJ1-6|14|few|-
CASSYYRDKSPLHF
TGTGCCAGCAGTTACTACAGGGATAAATCACCCCTCCACTTT
>TRBV19|TRBJ2-1|15|-|TRBD1
CASAGDSSSYNEQFF
TGTGCCAGTGCTGGGGACAGCAGCTCCTACAATGAGCAGTTCTTC
>TRBV7-2|TRBJ2-3|16|few|-
CASSRPPAGRTDTQYF
TGTGCCAGCAGCCGACCCCCAGCGGGCCGCACAGATACGCAGTATTTT
>TRBV9|TRBJ2-7|13|few|TRBD2
CAFRLAEPYEQYF
TGTGCCTTCCGACTAGCGGAACCCTACGAGCAGTACTTC
>TRBV29-1|TRBJ2-3|16|few|TRBD1
CSVEVPGQGDLVTQYF
TGCAGCGTTGAAGTCCCCGGACAGGGGGATTTAGTTACGCAGTATTTT
>TRBV30|TRBJ2-7|15|-|-
CAWSVQGQGGYEQYF
TGTGCCTGGAGTGTACAGGGGCAGGGAGGCTACGAGCAGTACTTC
>TRBV18|TRBJ1-3|14|few|-
CASSPQDTGYTIYF
TGTGCCAGCTCACCACAGGACACGGGTTACACCATATATTTT
>TRBV2|TRBJ2-5|12|-|TRBD1
CANGQVQETQYF
TGTGCCAACGGACAGGTCCAAGAGACCCAGTACTTC
>TRBV2|TRBJ1-4|14|few|-
CASRATGDSRKLFF
TGTGCCAGCAGAGCAACTGGGGACTCCAGAAAACTGTTTTTT
>TRBV27|TRBJ2-7|15|-|TRBD1
CASSTTGGARLEQYF
TGTGCCAGCAGTACCACAGGGGGCGCAAGACTCGAGCAGTACTTC
>TRBV11-2|TRBJ2-5|16|few|TRBD2
CASSLVAREGQETQYF
TGTGCCAGCAGCTTAGTTGCTCGGGAGGGGCAAGAGACCCAGTACTTC
>TRBV4-2|TRBJ2-1|14|few|TRBD2
CASARTSSYNEQFF
TGTGCCAGCGCGCGGACTAGCTCCTACAATGAGCAGTTCTTC
>TRBV4-3|TRBJ1-5|17|few|-
CASSQGYATFSNQPQHF
TGCGCCAGCAGCCAAGGGTACGCCACGTTTAGCAATCAGCCCCAGCATTTT
>TRBV4-3|TRBJ2-1|16|few|TRBD2
CASSHPGLAVNNEQFF
TGCGCCAGCAGCCACCCGGGACTAGCTGTAAACAATGAGCAGTTCTTC
>TRBV6-5|TRBJ2-3|15|-|-
CASSQHGKSTDTQYF
TGTGCCAGCAGTCAACATGGTAAAAGCACAGATACGCAGTATTTT
>TRBV29-1|TRBJ1-2|15|-|-
CSVAKNSGPFNGYTF
TGCAGCGTAGCAAAAAATTCCGGGCCCTTTAATGGCTACACCTTC
>TRBV10-3|TRBJ2-5|12|-|-
CAISEHQETQYF
TGTGCCATCAGTGAGCACCAAGAGACCCAGTACTTC
>TRBV19|TRBJ2-7|15|few|-
CASSPYSQSSYEQYF
TGTGCCAGTAGTCCCTATTCTCAGAGCTCCTACGAGCAGTACTTC
>TRBV2|TRBJ1-6|14|-|-
CASSELVYNSPLHF
TGTGCCAGCAGTGAGTTAGTTTACAATTCACCCCTCCACTTT
>TRBV5-1|TRBJ2-5|14|few|-
CASSLFSGRETQYF
TGCGCCAGCAGCTTGTTCTCTGGAAGAGAGACCCAGTACTTC
>TRBV18|TRBJ2-7|15|-|TRBD1
CASSPTGQASFEQYF
TGTGCCAGCTCACCTACGGGACAGGCCTCATTCGAGCAGTACTTC
>TRBV7-9|TRBJ1-1|14|-|-
CASSLDRYNTEAFF
TGTGCCAGCAGCCTGGACAGATACAACACTGAAGCTTTCTTT
>TRBV1|TRBJ2-3|20|few|-
CTSSRETSGRPPRYTDTQYF
TGCACCAGCAGCCGGGAGACTAGCGGGAGGCCCCCCCGGTACACAGATACGCAGTATTTT
>TRBV7-6|TRBJ2-7|15|few|TRBD2
CASSPGTSGSREQYF
TGTGCCAGCAGCCCTGGGACTAGCGGGAGTCGCGAGCAGTACTTC
>TRBV28|TRBJ2-3|16|-|-
CASRDTRGRSTDTQYF
TGTGCCAGCAGAGATACTCGGGGCCGGAGCACAGATACGCAGTATTTT
>TRBV4-1|TRBJ1-1|15|-|-
CASSQVMLANTEAFF
TGCGCCAGCAGCCAAGTTATGTTAGCGAACACTGAAGCTTTCTTT
>TRBV7-2|TRBJ2-7|15|few|-
CASSLARGSSYEQYF
TGTGCCAGCAGCTTAGCCCGGGGATCCTCCTACGAGCAGTACTTC
>TRBV28|TRBJ1-2|14|-|-
CASSLALVQYGYTF
TGTGCCAGCAGTCTAGCCTTAGTACAATATGGCTACACCTTC
>TRBV4-2|TRBJ1-2|14|-|-
CASSRTNRWDGNTF
TGTGCCAGCAGCCGAACTAATAGGTGGGACGGTAACACCTTC
>TRBV10-3|TRBJ2-1|16|few|TRBD2
CAINTVAGAEYNEQFF
TGTGCCATCAACACTGTAGCGGGAGCCGAGTACAATGAGCAGTTCTTC